This T cell receptor beta chain derives from a study of blood T cell repertoires in COVID-19. Background on the study: Sample material is recorded as cDNA or gDNA derived from T cells, B-cell-depleted T cells, or PBMCs.

Germline values: CDR1 SEHNR, CDR2 FQNEAQ (reference sequence). Deletions cut 1 base from V and 4 bases from J, with 5 bases between. The CDR3 is 13 amino acids. A Seattle source enrolled patients during active infection and followed them longitudinally. In the original processing: By means of reference gene primer amplification, nucleated cell counts were estimated. Only in-frame clones appear in the TCRdb table, and some are missing; sequencing was by immunoSEQ multiplex PCR. That table is the source of V, J and clone size, and D and trimming were worked out from the DNA. The table has about 180,000 clones, about four fifths seen once.

The sample consisted of peripheral blood. The TCR originated in a woman in her 70s with COVID-19, enrolled during active disease. The chain recombines TRBV7-9 with TRBJ2-1; no clear D. The CDR3 bases are TGTGCCAGCAGCTTAGACTCATACAATGAGCAGTTCTTC. Its protein product is CASSLDSYNEQFF.